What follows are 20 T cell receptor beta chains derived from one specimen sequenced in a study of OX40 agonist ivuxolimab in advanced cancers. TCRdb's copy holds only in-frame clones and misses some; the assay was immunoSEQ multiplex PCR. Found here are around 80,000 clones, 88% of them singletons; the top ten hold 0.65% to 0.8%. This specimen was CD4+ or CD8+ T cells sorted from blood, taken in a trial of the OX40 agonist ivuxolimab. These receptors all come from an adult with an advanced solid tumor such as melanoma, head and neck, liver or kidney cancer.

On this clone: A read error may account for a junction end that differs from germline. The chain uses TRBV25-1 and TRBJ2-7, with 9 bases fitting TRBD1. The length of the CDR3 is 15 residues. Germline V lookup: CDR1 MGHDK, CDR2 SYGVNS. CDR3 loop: CASSVNRGRSHEQYF. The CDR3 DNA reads TGTGCCAGCAGTGTAAACAGGGGGCGCTCCCACGAGCAGTACTTC.

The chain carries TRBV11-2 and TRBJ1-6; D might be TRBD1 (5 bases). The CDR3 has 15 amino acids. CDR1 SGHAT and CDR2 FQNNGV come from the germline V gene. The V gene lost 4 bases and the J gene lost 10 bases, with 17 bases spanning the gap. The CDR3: CASSSRDHRVSPLHF. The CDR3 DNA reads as TGTGCCAGCAGCTCCCGGGACCATAGGGTGTCACCCCTCCACTTT.

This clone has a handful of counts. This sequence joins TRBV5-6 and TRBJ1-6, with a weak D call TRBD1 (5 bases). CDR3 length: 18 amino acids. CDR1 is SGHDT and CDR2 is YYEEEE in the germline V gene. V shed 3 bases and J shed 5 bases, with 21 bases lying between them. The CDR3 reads CASSSSWGRVRNNSPLHF. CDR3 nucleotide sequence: TGTGCCAGCAGCTCTTCCTGGGGGAGGGTGAGGAATAATTCACCCCTCCACTTT.

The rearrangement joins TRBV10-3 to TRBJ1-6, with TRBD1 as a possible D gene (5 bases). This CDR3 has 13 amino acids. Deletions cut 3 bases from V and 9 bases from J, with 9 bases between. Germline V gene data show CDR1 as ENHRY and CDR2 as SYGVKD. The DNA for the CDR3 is TGTGCCATCAGTGAAAGGGACTCTTCACCCCTCCACTTT. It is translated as CAISERDSSPLHF.

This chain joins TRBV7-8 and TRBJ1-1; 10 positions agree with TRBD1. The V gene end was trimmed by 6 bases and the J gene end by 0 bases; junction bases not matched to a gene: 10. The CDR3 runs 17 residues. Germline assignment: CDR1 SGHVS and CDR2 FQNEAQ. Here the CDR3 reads CASSPGTGVVMNTEAFF. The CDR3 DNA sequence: TGTGCCAGCAGTCCCGGGACAGGGGTCGTCATGAACACTGAAGCTTTCTTT. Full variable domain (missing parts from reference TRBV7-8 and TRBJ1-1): GAGVSQSPRYKVAKRGQDVALRCDPISGHVSLFWYQQALGQGPEFLTYFQNEAQLDKSGLPSDRFFAERPEGSVSTLKIQRTQQEDSAVYLCASSPGTGVVMNTEAFFGQGTRLTVV.

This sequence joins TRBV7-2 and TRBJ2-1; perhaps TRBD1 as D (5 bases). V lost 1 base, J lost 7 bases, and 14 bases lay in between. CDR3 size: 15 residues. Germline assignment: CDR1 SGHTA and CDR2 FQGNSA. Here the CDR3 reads CASSLGGDSRNEQFF. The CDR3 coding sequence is TGTGCCAGCAGCTTAGGAGGAGACAGTAGGAATGAGCAGTTCTTC.

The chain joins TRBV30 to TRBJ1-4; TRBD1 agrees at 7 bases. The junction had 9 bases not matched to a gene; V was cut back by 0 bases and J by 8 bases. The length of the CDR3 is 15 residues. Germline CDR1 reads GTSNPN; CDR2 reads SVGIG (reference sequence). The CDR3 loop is CAWSVSRQGGEKLFF. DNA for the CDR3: TGTGCCTGGAGTGTATCTCGACAGGGAGGGGAAAAACTGTTTTTT.

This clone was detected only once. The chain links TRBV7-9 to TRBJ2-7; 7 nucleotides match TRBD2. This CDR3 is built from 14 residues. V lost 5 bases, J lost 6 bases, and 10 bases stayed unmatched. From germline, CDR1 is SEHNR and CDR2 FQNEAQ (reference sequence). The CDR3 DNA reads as TGTGCCAGCAGCCCCTCACGGGGGGAGGTCGAGCAGTACTTC. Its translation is CASSPSRGEVEQYF.

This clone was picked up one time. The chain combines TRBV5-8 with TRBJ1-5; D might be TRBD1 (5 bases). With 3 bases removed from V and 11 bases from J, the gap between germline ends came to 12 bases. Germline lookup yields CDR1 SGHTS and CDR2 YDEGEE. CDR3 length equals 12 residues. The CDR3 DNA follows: TGTGCCAGCAGCTCCACCGGGGGGACCCAGCATTTT. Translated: CASSSTGGTQHF.

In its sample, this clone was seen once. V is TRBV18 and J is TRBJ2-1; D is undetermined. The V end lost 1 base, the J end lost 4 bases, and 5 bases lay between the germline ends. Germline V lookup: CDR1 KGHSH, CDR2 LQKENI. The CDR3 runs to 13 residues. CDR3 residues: CASSPLQYNEQFF. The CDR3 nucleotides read TGTGCCAGCTCACCACTGCAGTACAATGAGCAGTTCTTC.

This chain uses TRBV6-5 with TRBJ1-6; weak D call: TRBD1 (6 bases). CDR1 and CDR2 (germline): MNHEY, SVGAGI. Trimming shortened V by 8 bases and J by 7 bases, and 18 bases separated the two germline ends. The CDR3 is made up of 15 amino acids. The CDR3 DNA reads TGTGCCAGCGGCACAGGGTACGGAACCAATTCACCCCTCCACTTT. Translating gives CASGTGYGTNSPLHF.

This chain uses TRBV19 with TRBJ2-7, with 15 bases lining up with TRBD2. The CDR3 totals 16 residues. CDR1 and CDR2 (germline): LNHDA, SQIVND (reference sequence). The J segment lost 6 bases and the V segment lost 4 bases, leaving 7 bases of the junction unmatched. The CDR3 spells CASSTRTSGRAREQYF. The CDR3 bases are TGTGCCAGTAGTACACGGACTAGCGGGAGGGCACGCGAGCAGTACTTC. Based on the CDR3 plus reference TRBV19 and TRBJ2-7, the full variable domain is DGGITQSPKYLFRKEGQNVTLSCEQNLNHDAMYWYRQDPGQGLRLIYYSQIVNDFQKGDIAEGYSVSREKKESFPLTVTSAQKNPTAFYLCASSTRTSGRAREQYFGPGTRLTVT.

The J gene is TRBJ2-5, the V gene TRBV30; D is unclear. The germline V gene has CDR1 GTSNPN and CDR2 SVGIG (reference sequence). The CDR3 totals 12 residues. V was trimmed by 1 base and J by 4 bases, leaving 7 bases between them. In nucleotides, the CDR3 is TGTGCCTGGAGTGCTGACCGAGAGACCCAGTACTTC. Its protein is CAWSADRETQYF.

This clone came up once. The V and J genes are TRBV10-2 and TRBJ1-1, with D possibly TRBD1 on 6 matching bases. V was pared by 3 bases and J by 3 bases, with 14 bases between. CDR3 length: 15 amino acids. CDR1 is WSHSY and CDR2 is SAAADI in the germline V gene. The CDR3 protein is CASSDPGQFYTEAFF. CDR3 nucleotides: TGCGCCAGCAGTGACCCCGGACAGTTCTACACTGAAGCTTTCTTT.

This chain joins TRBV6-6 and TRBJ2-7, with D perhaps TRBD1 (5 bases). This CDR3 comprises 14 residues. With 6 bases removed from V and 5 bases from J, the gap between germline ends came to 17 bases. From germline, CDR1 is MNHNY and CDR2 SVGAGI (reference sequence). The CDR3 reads CASSPAQGTDEQYF. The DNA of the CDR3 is TGTGCCAGCAGCCCAGCTCAGGGTACCGACGAGCAGTACTTC.

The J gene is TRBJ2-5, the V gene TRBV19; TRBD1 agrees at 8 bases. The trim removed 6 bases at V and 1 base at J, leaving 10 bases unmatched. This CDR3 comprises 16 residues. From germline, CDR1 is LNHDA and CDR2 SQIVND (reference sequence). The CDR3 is CASRGSFRGRQETQYF. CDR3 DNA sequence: TGTGCCAGTAGGGGCAGTTTCAGGGGGCGCCAAGAGACCCAGTACTTC.

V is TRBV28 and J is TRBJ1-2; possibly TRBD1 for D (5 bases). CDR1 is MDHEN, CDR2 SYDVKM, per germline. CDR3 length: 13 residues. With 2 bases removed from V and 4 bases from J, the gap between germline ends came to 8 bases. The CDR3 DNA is TGTGCCAGCAGTTTAAGCGGGGGCTATGGCTACACCTTC. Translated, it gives CASSLSGGYGYTF.

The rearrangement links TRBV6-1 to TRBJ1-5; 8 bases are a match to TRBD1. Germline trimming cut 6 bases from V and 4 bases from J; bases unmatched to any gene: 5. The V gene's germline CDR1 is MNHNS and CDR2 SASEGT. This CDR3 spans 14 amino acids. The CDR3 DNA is TGTGCCAGCAGCCTACGACAGGGGAATCAGCCCCAGCATTTT. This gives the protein CASSLRQGNQPQHF.

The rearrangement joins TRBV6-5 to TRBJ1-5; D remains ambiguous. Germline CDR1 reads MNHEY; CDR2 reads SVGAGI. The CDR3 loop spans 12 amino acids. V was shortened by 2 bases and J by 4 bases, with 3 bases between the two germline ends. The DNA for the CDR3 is TGTGCCAGCAGTTACGGTAATCAGCCCCAGCATTTT. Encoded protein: CASSYGNQPQHF.

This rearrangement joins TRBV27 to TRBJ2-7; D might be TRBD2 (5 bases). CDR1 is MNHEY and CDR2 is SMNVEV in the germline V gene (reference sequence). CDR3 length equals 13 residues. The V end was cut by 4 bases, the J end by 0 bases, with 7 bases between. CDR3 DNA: TGTGCCAGCAGTTCGGGGAACTCCTACGAGCAGTACTTC. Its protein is CASSSGNSYEQYF.